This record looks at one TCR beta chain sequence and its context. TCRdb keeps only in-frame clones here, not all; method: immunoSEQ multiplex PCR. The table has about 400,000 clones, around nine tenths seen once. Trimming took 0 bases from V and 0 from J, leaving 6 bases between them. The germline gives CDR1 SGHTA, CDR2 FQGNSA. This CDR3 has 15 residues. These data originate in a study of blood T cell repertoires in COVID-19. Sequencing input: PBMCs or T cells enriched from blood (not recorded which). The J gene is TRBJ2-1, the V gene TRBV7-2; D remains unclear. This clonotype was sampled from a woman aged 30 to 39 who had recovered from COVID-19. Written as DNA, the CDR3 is TGTGCCAGCAGCTTAGCGGCAGTCTCCTACAATGAGCAGTTCTTC. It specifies CASSLAAVSYNEQFF.